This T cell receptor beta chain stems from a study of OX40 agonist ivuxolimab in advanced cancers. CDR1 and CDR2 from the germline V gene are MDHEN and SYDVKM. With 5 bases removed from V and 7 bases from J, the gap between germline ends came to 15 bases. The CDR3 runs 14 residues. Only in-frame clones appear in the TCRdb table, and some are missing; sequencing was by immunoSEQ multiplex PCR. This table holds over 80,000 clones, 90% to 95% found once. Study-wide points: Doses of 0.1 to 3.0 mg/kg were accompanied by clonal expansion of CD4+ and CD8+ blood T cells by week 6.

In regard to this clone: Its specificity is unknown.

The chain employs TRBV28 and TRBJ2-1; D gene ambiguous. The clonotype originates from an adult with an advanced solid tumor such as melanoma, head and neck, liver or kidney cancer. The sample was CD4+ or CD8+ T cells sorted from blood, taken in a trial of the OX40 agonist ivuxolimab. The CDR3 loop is CASSKGTRGNEQFF. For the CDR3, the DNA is TGTGCCAGCAGTAAAGGCACCCGTGGGAATGAGCAGTTCTTC.